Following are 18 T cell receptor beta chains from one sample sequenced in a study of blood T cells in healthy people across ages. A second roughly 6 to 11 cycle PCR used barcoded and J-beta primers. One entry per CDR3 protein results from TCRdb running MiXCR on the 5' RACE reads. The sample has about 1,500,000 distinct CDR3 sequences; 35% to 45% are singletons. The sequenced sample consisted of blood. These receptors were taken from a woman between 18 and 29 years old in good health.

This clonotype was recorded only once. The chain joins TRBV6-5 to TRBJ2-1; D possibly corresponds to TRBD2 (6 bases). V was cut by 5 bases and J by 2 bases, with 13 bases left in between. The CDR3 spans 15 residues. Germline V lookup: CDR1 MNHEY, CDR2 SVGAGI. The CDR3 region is CASSPGASAYNEQFF. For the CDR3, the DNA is TGTGCCAGCAGTCCTGGGGCTAGCGCCTACAATGAGCAGTTCTTC.

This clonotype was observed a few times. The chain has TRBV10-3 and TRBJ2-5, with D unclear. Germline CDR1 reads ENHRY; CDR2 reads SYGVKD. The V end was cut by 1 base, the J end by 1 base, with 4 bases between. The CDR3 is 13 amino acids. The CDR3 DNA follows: TGTGCCATCAGTGAGTTGGTCCAAGAGACCCAGTACTTC. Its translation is CAISELVQETQYF.

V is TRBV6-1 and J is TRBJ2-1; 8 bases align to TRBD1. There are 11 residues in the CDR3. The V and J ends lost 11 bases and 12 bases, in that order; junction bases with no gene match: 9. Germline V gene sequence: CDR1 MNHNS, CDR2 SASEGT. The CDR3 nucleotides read TGTGCCGGGCGGACAGGGAGCGGGCAGTTCTTC. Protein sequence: CAGRTGSGQFF.

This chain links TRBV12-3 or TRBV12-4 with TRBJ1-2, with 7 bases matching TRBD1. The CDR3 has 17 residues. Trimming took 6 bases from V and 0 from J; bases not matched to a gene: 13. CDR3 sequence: CASSPPGQLKPNYGYTF. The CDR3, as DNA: TGTGCCAGCAGCCCACCGGGACAGCTAAAACCTAACTATGGCTACACCTTC.

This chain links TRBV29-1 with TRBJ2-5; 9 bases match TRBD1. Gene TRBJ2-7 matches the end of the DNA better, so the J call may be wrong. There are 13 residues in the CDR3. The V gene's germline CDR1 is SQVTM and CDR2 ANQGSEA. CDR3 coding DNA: TGCAGCGTGCCAGGGGACAGGGTGTACGAGCAGTACTTC. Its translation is CSVPGDRVYEQYF.

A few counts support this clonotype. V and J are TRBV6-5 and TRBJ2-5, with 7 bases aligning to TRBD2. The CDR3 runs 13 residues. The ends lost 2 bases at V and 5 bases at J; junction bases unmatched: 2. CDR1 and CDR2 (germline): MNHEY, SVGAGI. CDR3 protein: CASSYGEGETQYF. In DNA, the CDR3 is TGTGCCAGCAGTTACGGGGAGGGGGAGACCCAGTACTTC.

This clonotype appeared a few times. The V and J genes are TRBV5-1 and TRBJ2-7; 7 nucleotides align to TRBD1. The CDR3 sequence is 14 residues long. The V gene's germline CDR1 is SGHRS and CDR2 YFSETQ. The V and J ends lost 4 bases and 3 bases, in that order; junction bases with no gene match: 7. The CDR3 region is CASSVGPGGYEQYF. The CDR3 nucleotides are TGCGCCAGCAGCGTTGGCCCAGGGGGCTACGAGCAGTACTTC.

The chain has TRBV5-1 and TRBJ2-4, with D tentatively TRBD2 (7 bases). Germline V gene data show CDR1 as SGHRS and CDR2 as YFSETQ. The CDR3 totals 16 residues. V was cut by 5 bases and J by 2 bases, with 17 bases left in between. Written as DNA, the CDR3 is TGCGCCAGCAGTCGCGGGGGCGCCGGCACCAAAAACATTCAGTACTTC. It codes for CASSRGGAGTKNIQYF.

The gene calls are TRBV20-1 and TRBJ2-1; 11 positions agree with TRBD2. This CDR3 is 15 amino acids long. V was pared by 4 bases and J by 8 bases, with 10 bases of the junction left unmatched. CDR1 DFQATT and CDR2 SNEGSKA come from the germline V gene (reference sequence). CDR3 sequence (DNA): TGCAGTGCTATTATAAATAGCGGGGGGGTACATGAGCAGTTCTTC. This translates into CSAIINSGGVHEQFF.

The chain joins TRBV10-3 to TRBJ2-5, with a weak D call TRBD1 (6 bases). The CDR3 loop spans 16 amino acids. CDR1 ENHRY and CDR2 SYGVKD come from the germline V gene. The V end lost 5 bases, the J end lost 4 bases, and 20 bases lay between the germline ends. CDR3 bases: TGTGCCATCAGTCAACCCTATACAGGGCGCTTAGAGACCCAGTACTTC. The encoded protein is CAISQPYTGRLETQYF.

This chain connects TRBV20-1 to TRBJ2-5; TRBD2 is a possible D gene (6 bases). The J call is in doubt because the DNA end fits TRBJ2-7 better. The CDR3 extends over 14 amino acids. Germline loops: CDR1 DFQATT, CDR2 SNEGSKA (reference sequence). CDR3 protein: CSARAGDSAYEQYF. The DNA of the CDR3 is TGCAGTGCTAGAGCTGGGGACTCAGCCTACGAGCAGTACTTC.

The CDR3 sequence: CSASGMIETEAFF. CDR3 nucleotides: TGCAGTGCATCTGGGATGATAGAGACTGAAGCTTTCTTT. J is TRBJ1-1 and V is TRBV20-1; D unclear. The germline gives CDR1 DFQATT, CDR2 SNEGSKA (reference sequence). The CDR3 spans 13 residues. The V and J ends lost 6 bases and 5 bases respectively, with 16 bases between them.

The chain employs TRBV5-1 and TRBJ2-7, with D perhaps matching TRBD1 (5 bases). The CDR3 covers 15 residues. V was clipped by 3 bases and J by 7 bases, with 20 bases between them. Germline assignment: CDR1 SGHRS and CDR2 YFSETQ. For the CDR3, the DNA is TGCGCCAGCAGCTCGACAGCTACCTACTACAATGAGCAGTACTTC. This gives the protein CASSSTATYYNEQYF.

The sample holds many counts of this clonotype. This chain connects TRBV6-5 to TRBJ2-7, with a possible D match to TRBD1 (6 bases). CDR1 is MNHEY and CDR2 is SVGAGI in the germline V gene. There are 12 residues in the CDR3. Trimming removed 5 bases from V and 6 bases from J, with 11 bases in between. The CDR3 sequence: CASSQTGAEQYF. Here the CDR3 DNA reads TGTGCCAGCAGTCAGACAGGCGCCGAGCAGTACTTC.

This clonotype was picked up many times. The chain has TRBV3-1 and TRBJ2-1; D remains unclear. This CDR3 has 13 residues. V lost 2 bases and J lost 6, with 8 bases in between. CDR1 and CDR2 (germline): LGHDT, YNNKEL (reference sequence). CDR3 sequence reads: CASSQLGGNEQFF. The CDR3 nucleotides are TGTGCCAGCAGCCAACTAGGCGGCAATGAGCAGTTCTTC.

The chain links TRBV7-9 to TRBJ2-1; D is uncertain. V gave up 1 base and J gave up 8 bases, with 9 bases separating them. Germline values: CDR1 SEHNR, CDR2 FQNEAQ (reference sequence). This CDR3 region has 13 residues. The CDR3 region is CASSLVGVHEQFF. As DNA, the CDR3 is TGTGCCAGCAGCTTAGTTGGGGTCCATGAGCAGTTCTTC.

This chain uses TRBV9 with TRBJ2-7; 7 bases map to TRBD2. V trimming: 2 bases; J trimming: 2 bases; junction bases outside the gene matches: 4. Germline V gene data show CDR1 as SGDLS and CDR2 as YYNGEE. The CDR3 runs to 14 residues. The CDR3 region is CASSVGGVTYEQYF. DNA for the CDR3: TGTGCCAGCAGCGTGGGGGGGGTAACCTACGAGCAGTACTTC.

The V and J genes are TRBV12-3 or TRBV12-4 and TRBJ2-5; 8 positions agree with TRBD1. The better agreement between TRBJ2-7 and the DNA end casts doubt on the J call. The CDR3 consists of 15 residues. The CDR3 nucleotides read TGTGCCAGCAGCCTAATACCGGGACAGGCCCACGAGCAGTACTTC. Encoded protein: CASSLIPGQAHEQYF.